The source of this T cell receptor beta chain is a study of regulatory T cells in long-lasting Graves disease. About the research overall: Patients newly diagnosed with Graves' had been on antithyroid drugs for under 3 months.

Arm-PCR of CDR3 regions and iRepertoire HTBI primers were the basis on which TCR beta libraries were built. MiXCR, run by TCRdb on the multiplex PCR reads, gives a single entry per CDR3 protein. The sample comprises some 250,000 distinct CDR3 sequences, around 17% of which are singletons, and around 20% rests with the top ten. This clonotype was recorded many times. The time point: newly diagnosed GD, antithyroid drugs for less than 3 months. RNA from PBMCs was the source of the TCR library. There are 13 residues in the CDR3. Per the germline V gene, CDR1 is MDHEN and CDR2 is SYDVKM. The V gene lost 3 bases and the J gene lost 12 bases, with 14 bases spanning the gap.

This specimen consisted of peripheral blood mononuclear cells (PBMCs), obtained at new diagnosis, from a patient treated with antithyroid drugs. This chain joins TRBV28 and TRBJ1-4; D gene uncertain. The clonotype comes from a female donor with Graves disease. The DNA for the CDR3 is TGTGCCAGCAGTTTTAACTCAGTGCAGGAACTGTTTTTT. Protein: CASSFNSVQELFF.